This note documents a single T cell receptor (beta chain) sequence. Its specificity is not known. The V gene lost 4 bases and the J gene lost 3 bases, with 10 bases spanning the gap. The CDR3 runs 13 residues. Germline assignment: CDR1 SGHKS and CDR2 YYEKEE (reference sequence). The data derive from a study of memory CD4+ T cells and cytomegalovirus serostatus. Study-wide findings and caveats: Suggested: most of the CMV-linked TCR signature lies in CD4+ memory cells. About 40% of the roughly 150 known CMV-associated TCRbeta sequences appeared in CD4+ memory. Median bootstrapped AUC for CMV status was about 0.94 originally, around 0.91 US-trained.

The sort gate was single viable CD3+CD4+CD8-CD45RO+ cells for memory CD4+ T cells. Clones were sequenced by immunoSEQ multiplex PCR, and TCRdb holds only the in-frame ones, with some missing. The table includes some 49,000 clones, about 73% detected once. This TCR was recovered from an adult in good health and CMV-seronegative. J is TRBJ1-1 and V is TRBV5-5; no clear D. The material sequenced was memory CD4+ T cells from blood. This CDR3 reads CASSTTGYTEAFF. The DNA for the CDR3 is TGTGCCAGCAGCACAACCGGGTACACTGAAGCTTTCTTT.